What follows is one TCR beta chain and its context. The data stem from a study of blood T cell repertoires in COVID-19. Background on the study: Some COVID-19 samples were acute and others convalescent; all came from the United States, Italy and Spain. The analysed material was cDNA or gDNA that came from T cells, B-cell-depleted T cells, or PBMCs.

Trimming pared 9 bases from V and 4 bases from J, leaving 18 bases between. The germline V gene encodes CDR1 LNHDA and CDR2 SQIVND (reference sequence). The CDR3 extends over 14 amino acids. Profiling relied on immunoSEQ multiplex PCR, and the TCRdb table lists in-frame clones only, not all of them. Here the sample spans over 130,000 clones, almost 85% being singletons. Sample: PBMCs or T cells enriched from blood (not recorded which). The TCR sequence derives from a woman aged 45-59 years with acute COVID-19. This rearrangement joins TRBV19 to TRBJ1-1; D is perhaps TRBD1 (5 bases). CDR3 sequence (DNA): TGTGCCAGCGTCGACGGGGGTGGGATCACTGAAGCTTTCTTT. Its translation: CASVDGGGITEAFF. The full variable domain, in which reference TRBV19 and TRBJ1-1 provide the parts outside the CDR3, is DGGITQSPKYLFRKEGQNVTLSCEQNLNHDAMYWYRQDPGQGLRLIYYSQIVNDFQKGDIAEGYSVSREKKESFPLTVTSAQKNPTAFYLCASVDGGGITEAFFGQGTRLTVV.